Presented here are 4 T cell receptor beta chains from one specimen sequenced in a study of cytomegalovirus exposure and HLA in healthy donors. Use of 60 Vbeta and 13 Jbeta primers characterized the PCR. The method was immunoSEQ multiplex PCR; TCRdb's version includes in-frame clones alone and lacks a portion of them. Among about 140,000 clones listed, approximately 82% were seen once. The sample consisted of PBMCs. Receptors originate from a woman aged 40 to 50 in good health and CMV-seronegative.

V and J are TRBV15 and TRBJ2-4, with TRBD1 matching over 10 bases. This CDR3 is 12 amino acids long. Losses at the gene ends were 0 bases for V and 15 bases for J; bases not matched to a gene: 2. Germline CDR1 and CDR2: LNHNV and YYDKDF (reference sequence). The CDR3 bases are TGTGCCACCAGCAGAGAGCGGACAGGGGGGTACTTC. This codes for CATSRERTGGYF.

Comments on this clone: Other DNA sequences in the same sample also yield this CDR3. The rearrangement links TRBV29-1 to TRBJ2-7; 8 nucleotides match TRBD1. V lost 4 bases and J lost 12; bases outside the gene matches: 8. This CDR3 contains 11 residues. Per the germline V gene, CDR1 is SQVTM and CDR2 is ANQGSEA. The CDR3 protein is CSVVKGGTGYF. The CDR3, as DNA: TGCAGCGTTGTTAAAGGAGGGACAGGGTACTTC.

This chain connects TRBV25-1 to TRBJ1-2; D is perhaps TRBD1 (5 bases). Germline V gene lookup returns CDR1 MGHDK and CDR2 SYGVNS. Between the trimmed V and J ends, which lost 3 bases and 4 bases, there was a span of 9 bases. The CDR3 consists of 13 residues. The DNA for the CDR3 is TGTGCCAGCAGTGAGGGGCAGGTCTATGGCTACACCTTC. It yields the protein CASSEGQVYGYTF.

This sequence joins TRBV30 and TRBJ2-1, with D possibly TRBD1 on 5 matching bases. Germline V CDR1 and CDR2: GTSNPN, SVGIG (reference sequence). The CDR3 runs to 14 residues. V was shortened by 6 bases and J by 8 bases, with 20 bases between the two germline ends. CDR3 residues: CACSVPIWGHEQFF. CDR3 DNA: TGTGCCTGTTCCGTACCCATTTGGGGCCATGAGCAGTTCTTC. The complete variable domain, with remaining parts taken from reference TRBV30 and TRBJ2-1, reads SQTIHQWPATLVQPVGSPLSLECTVEGTSNPNLYWYRQAAGRGLQLLFYSVGIGQISSEVPQNLSASRPQDRQFILSSKKLLLSDSGFYLCACSVPIWGHEQFFGPGTRLTVL.